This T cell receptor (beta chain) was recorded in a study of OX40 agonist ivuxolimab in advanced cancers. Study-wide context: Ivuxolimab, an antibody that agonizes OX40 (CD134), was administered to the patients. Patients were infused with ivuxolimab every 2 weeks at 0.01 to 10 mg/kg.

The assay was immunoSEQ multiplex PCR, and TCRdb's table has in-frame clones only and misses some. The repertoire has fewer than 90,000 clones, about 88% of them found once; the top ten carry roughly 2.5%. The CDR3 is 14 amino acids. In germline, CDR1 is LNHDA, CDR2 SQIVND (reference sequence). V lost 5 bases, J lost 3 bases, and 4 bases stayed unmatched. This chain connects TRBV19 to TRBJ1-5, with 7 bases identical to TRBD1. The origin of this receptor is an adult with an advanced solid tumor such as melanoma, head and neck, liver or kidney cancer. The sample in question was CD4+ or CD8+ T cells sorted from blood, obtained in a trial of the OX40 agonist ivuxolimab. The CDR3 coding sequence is TGTGCCAGTAGTGGGACAGCCCTCAATCAGCCCCAGCATTTT. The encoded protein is CASSGTALNQPQHF. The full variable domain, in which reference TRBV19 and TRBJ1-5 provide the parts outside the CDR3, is DGGITQSPKYLFRKEGQNVTLSCEQNLNHDAMYWYRQDPGQGLRLIYYSQIVNDFQKGDIAEGYSVSREKKESFPLTVTSAQKNPTAFYLCASSGTALNQPQHFGDGTRLSIL.